These 25 T cell receptor beta chains were all obtained from the same sample, sequenced in a study of long-term antiretroviral therapy in people with HIV (dated by TCRdb to between 2021 and 2023). The immunoSEQ hsTCRB v3.0 assay was used at survey level resolution to sequence the TRB variable region. The table comes from immuneACCESS by way of TCRdb, which keeps in-frame sequences with V and J called. Part of the clones is missing from these tables; in studies checked, under half for an unresolved V gene and the rest for unknown reasons. In all, the sample holds about 36,000 clones, and 80% of those were seen once. Roughly 5.2% of the sample comes from the top ten. This specimen consisted of unsorted PBMCs, obtained 3.4 years after starting antiretroviral therapy. The receptors were gathered from a man between 25 and 39 years old with HIV.

The rearrangement links TRBV18 to TRBJ1-1; TRBD1 might be the D (5 bases). Germline V gene sequence: CDR1 KGHSH, CDR2 LQKENI. Trimming removed 3 bases from V and 8 bases from J, with 25 bases in between. There are 17 residues in the CDR3. The CDR3 sequence: CASSPRLSARAMYEAFF. In DNA form, the CDR3 reads TGTGCCAGCTCACCTCGTTTGTCGGCCAGGGCAATGTACGAAGCTTTCTTT.

The rearrangement links TRBV27 to TRBJ2-3, with D possibly being TRBD2 (5 bases). Trimming removed 5 bases at V and 8 bases at J, with 11 bases between. Germline lookup yields CDR1 MNHEY and CDR2 SMNVEV (reference sequence). The CDR3 is 12 residues long. CDR3 loop: CASSITRGTQYF. CDR3 DNA: TGTGCCAGCAGTATTACCCGGGGTACGCAGTATTTT.

The rearrangement joins TRBV6-1 to TRBJ2-7, with D unresolved. Germline V gene lookup returns CDR1 MNHNS and CDR2 SASEGT. Trimming removed 6 bases from V and 4 bases from J, with 10 bases in between. This CDR3 is 12 amino acids long. The CDR3: CASRPPGYEQYF. The CDR3 region has the DNA TGTGCCAGCAGACCCCCCGGGTACGAGCAGTACTTC.

This clone was recorded a few times. The chain uses TRBV28 and TRBJ2-6; 12 nucleotides match TRBD2. J gave up 4 bases and V 4 bases, and 5 bases lay outside the gene matches. CDR3 length equals 17 residues. Germline assignment: CDR1 MDHEN and CDR2 SYDVKM. The CDR3 loop is CASSSSGRALGANVLTF. CDR3 DNA: TGTGCCAGCAGTTCTAGCGGGAGGGCCTTAGGGGCCAACGTCCTGACTTTC.

This chain links TRBV19 with TRBJ1-3; 11 bases are a match to TRBD1. Germline assignment: CDR1 LNHDA and CDR2 SQIVND (reference sequence). CDR3 length equals 14 residues. The V gene end was trimmed by 9 bases and the J gene end by 4 bases; junction bases not matched to a gene: 5. The DNA of the CDR3 is TGTGCCAGCAGGGACAGGGGGACCGGAAACACCATATATTTT. Encoded protein: CASRDRGTGNTIYF.

The chain employs TRBV19 and TRBJ1-2; D is ambiguous. Germline assignment: CDR1 LNHDA and CDR2 SQIVND (reference sequence). V was clipped by 6 bases and J by 6 bases, with 14 bases between them. There are 13 residues in the CDR3. Here the CDR3 DNA reads TGTGCCAGTAGCACGCGGTTTCGGGATGGCTACACCTTC. It codes for CASSTRFRDGYTF.

CDR3 bases: TGTGCCAGCAGGGAGACCGGACAGAACGAGCAGTACTTC. Translation: CASRETGQNEQYF. The V call is TRBV28, the J call TRBJ2-7; D perhaps matches TRBD1 (6 bases). The CDR3 covers 13 residues. The V gene lost 6 bases and the J gene lost 5 bases, with 14 bases spanning the gap. In germline, CDR1 is MDHEN, CDR2 SYDVKM.

This chain links TRBV28 with TRBJ1-2; D not certain. Between the trimmed V and J ends, which lost 3 bases and 2 bases, there was a span of 7 bases. Per the germline V gene, CDR1 is MDHEN and CDR2 is SYDVKM. CDR3 length equals 13 residues. This chain's CDR3 is CASSLGRNYGYTF. The CDR3 region has the DNA TGTGCCAGCAGTTTGGGAAGAAACTATGGCTACACCTTC.

V and J are TRBV29-1 and TRBJ1-1; tentative D call: TRBD1 (6 bases). Germline CDR1 is SQVTM and CDR2 is ANQGSEA. This CDR3 region has 14 residues. Trimming removed 6 bases from V and 0 bases from J, with 14 bases in between. CDR3 DNA sequence: TGCAGCGTGATGGGGGCAGGGGTGAACACTGAAGCTTTCTTT. This gives the protein CSVMGAGVNTEAFF.

This clone has just one count. V usage is TRBV5-1 and J usage is TRBJ1-1, with unresolved D. This CDR3 spans 13 amino acids. With 6 bases removed from V and 1 base from J, the gap between germline ends came to 10 bases. Germline assignment: CDR1 SGHRS and CDR2 YFSETQ. CDR3 coding DNA: TGCGCCAGCAATTGGGGAGCGAACACTGAAGCTTTCTTT. Encoded protein: CASNWGANTEAFF.

The chain joins TRBV6-5 to TRBJ2-1, with TRBD1 matching over 8 bases. This CDR3 comprises 15 residues. V lost 10 bases to trimming and J lost 3 bases; unmatched junction nucleotides: 11. Germline V gene sequence: CDR1 MNHEY, CDR2 SVGAGI. CDR3 DNA sequence: TGTGCCACCCGGGGTAGCGGACAGGGCTACAATGAGCAGTTCTTC. This gives the protein CATRGSGQGYNEQFF.

The chain links TRBV15 to TRBJ2-7; the match to TRBD2 covers 12 bases. Germline trimming cut 0 bases from V and 6 bases from J; bases unmatched to any gene: 3. This CDR3 region has 15 residues. Germline lookup yields CDR1 LNHNV and CDR2 YYDKDF (reference sequence). CDR3 sequence: CATSRERTSGTEQYF. The CDR3 region has the DNA TGTGCCACCAGCAGAGAAAGGACTAGCGGGACCGAGCAGTACTTC.

The chain recombines TRBV6-1 with TRBJ2-7; perhaps TRBD1 as D (6 bases). Trimming took 1 base from V and 1 from J, leaving 14 bases between them. The CDR3 is 16 amino acids. CDR1 is MNHNS and CDR2 is SASEGT in the germline V gene. The CDR3 nucleotides read TGTGCCAGCAGTGAAGTGGTTGAGACAGGATCCTACGAGCAGTACTTC. It yields the protein CASSEVVETGSYEQYF.

The rearrangement links TRBV10-3 to TRBJ2-3; 12 bases map to TRBD2. The CDR3 has 18 amino acids. Germline V gives CDR1 ENHRY, CDR2 SYGVKD. Trimming removed 0 bases from V and 2 bases from J; junction bases left unmatched: 6. CDR3: CAISESGLAGGSTDTQYF. The CDR3 bases are TGTGCCATCAGTGAGTCCGGTCTAGCGGGAGGGTCCACAGATACGCAGTATTTT.

The chain has TRBV7-9 and TRBJ2-7; the D gene is possibly TRBD2 (6 bases). The V gene's germline CDR1 is SEHNR and CDR2 FQNEAQ (reference sequence). The CDR3 covers 16 residues. V lost 5 bases, J lost 3 bases, and 20 bases lay in between. In DNA form, the CDR3 reads TGTGCCAGCAGCACACCCCAGGGAGGCCTGGGCTACGAGCAGTACTTC. Translating it yields CASSTPQGGLGYEQYF.

The chain employs TRBV11-2 and TRBJ1-1; D gene uncertain. Germline assignment: CDR1 SGHAT and CDR2 FQNNGV. CDR3 length: 15 amino acids. The V and J ends lost 1 base and 3 bases respectively, with 12 bases between them. The CDR3 nucleotides read TGTGCCAGCAGCTTAGGGCTGGGGTGGGACACTGAAGCTTTCTTT. It translates to CASSLGLGWDTEAFF.

The rearrangement links TRBV5-4 to TRBJ2-1; 10 nucleotides agree with TRBD2. CDR3 length: 17 residues. Germline-derived CDR1 and CDR2 are SGHNT and YYREEE (reference sequence). V gave up 0 bases and J gave up 7 bases; unmatched junction bases: 10. The DNA for the CDR3 is TGTGCCAGCAGCTTGGCCGGAGCTAGCGGGAGTGGAAATGAGCAGTTCTTC. It specifies CASSLAGASGSGNEQFF. Supplemented by reference TRBV5-4 and TRBJ2-1, the full variable domain reads ETGVTQSPTHLIKTRGQQVTLRCSSQSGHNTVSWYQQALGQGPQFIFQYYREEENGRGNFPPRFSGLQFPNYSSELNVNALELDDSALYLCASSLAGASGSGNEQFFGPGTRLTVL.

The chain links TRBV7-8 to TRBJ2-7; D not resolved. The V end lost 4 bases, the J end lost 4 bases, and 8 bases lay between the germline ends. The CDR3 has 12 residues. In germline, CDR1 is SGHVS, CDR2 FQNEAQ. CDR3 sequence reads: CASSSYRYEQYF. DNA for the CDR3: TGTGCCAGCAGCTCCTACCGGTACGAGCAGTACTTC.

The CDR3 loop is CASSYYRGLLDTEAFF. In DNA, the CDR3 is TGTGCCAGCAGCTACTACAGGGGGCTCCTAGACACTGAAGCTTTCTTT. V and J are TRBV5-4 and TRBJ1-1, with 9 bases identical to TRBD1. The J segment lost 3 bases and the V segment lost 3 bases, leaving 9 bases of the junction unmatched. The CDR3 totals 16 residues. The germline CDR1 and CDR2 sequences are SGHNT and YYREEE (reference sequence).

The chain links TRBV7-9 to TRBJ2-2; D is ambiguous. Looked up from germline, CDR1 is SEHNR and CDR2 is FQNEAQ (reference sequence). This CDR3 has 16 amino acids. V lost 5 bases and J 1 base, leaving 14 bases between the germline ends. The CDR3 spells CASSPVGRMNTGELFF. The DNA for the CDR3 is TGTGCCAGCAGCCCAGTCGGACGGATGAACACCGGGGAGCTGTTTTTT. Full variable domain (missing parts from reference TRBV7-9 and TRBJ2-2): DTGVSQNPRHKITKRGQNVTFRCDPISEHNRLYWYRQTLGQGPEFLTYFQNEAQLEKSRLLSDRFSAERPKGSFSTLEIQRTEQGDSAMYLCASSPVGRMNTGELFFGEGSRLTVL.

The genes are TRBV27 and TRBJ2-7; the D is unclear. This CDR3 has 13 amino acids. V was pared by 8 bases and J by 3 bases, with 14 bases between. Germline CDR1 is MNHEY and CDR2 is SMNVEV (reference sequence). The CDR3, as DNA: TGTGCCAGCTCAACCCGCCGAGGCTACGAGCAGTACTTC. Its translation: CASSTRRGYEQYF.

The rearrangement links TRBV18 to TRBJ2-2; weak D call: TRBD1 (6 bases). This CDR3 comprises 13 residues. Trimming took off 5 bases at V and 7 bases at J, with 11 bases between the two ends. Germline values: CDR1 KGHSH, CDR2 LQKENI. CDR3 loop: CASSSQGGGELFF. The DNA for the CDR3 is TGTGCCAGCTCATCACAGGGCGGCGGGGAGCTGTTTTTT.

V gene TRBV25-1 combines with J gene TRBJ1-3; 7 positions agree with TRBD1. The CDR3 runs to 15 residues. Germline-derived CDR1 and CDR2 are MGHDK and SYGVNS. V lost 5 bases to trimming and J lost 8 bases; unmatched junction nucleotides: 12. DNA for the CDR3: TGTGCCAGCAGTAACCAGGGGGAAAGTCAAGACACCATATATTTT. It translates to CASSNQGESQDTIYF.

V is TRBV4-3 and J is TRBJ2-3, with D possibly being TRBD1 or TRBD2 (6 bases each). Deletions cut 3 bases from V and 0 bases from J, with 13 bases between. CDR1 is LGHNA, CDR2 YSLEER, per germline. This CDR3 region has 16 residues. The CDR3 DNA sequence: TGCGCCAGCAGCCATGGATTAGGGGGGAGCACAGATACGCAGTATTTT. Amino acids: CASSHGLGGSTDTQYF.

The gene calls are TRBV2 and TRBJ2-7; D ambiguous. V lost 4 bases, J lost 0 bases, and 13 bases lay in between. The CDR3 is 15 residues long. Germline loops: CDR1 SNHLY, CDR2 FYNNEI. CDR3 region: CASSVVVPSSYEQYF. Here the CDR3 DNA reads TGTGCCAGCAGTGTCGTCGTACCGAGCTCCTACGAGCAGTACTTC.